This T cell receptor delta chain was captured in a study of gamma delta lymphoproliferative disorders and STAT genes (dated by TCRdb to 2017 to 2018). About the investigation overall: Gamma-chain libraries were prepared from at least 50 ng of genomic DNA using the LymphoTrack Dx TCRG Assay. Because no corresponding Invivoscribe delta assay was available, delta-chain libraries were prepared according to the standard operating procedure of the EuroClonality-NGS working group. The study profiled TCR gamma and delta CDR3 repertoires by deep sequencing in Tgammadelta lymphoproliferative disease patients and healthy controls, within a larger immunophenotypic and STAT-mutation study. A couple of gamma-chain samples and all delta-chain samples were sequenced twice to confirm results. The full study reports these points: When whole repertoires were clustered, gamma repertoires from patients formed a group apart from those of healthy controls, but delta repertoires showed no separation between the groups. T cells in controls likely covered a range of maturation stages, whereas leukemic cells were skewed toward terminal effectors, which could potentially limit comparisons between patients and controls. The authors noted that NGS specificity may be reduced at low frequencies, so the public or private nature of leukemic clones needs confirmation. Nearly all major gamma and delta clonotypes of patients were found to be public, being shared with at least one healthy donor, and only a couple of gamma clonotypes were found to be private to disease.

Both library methods used multiplex PCR with primers targeting conserved V and J regions of the TCR genes. Amplicons were purified, pooled and sequenced on an Illumina MiSeq platform. As for the authors' bioinformatics: MiXCR performed V(D)J alignment, clonotype assembly and translation, and VDJtools was used for functionality assessment and CDR3 repertoire analyses. CDR3 was defined per IMGT, and analyses were restricted to productive sequences using functional genes, excluding ORF genes and pseudogenes. Identical amino acid CDR3s of major clonotypes (frequency >=5%) were searched for across all patients and controls using a custom Python script. A one-sided non-parametric Wilcoxon test was used to compare clonotype frequencies between patients and controls. After TCRdb called clones again from the public reads with CATT, rows with identical DNA were merged. TCRdb's processing, not the authors', yielded these V and J calls. The sample table contains roughly 730 delta-chain clones; only one count was recorded for about 1.7% of them. Together, the top ten hold 65% to 80% of the sample.

For TCR sequencing, genomic DNA was taken from peripheral blood mononuclear cells isolated from both patients and controls. As controls, about 23 healthy adult blood donors (median age around 63 years; about twelve males and approximately 11 females) were included and were matched to patients for age and sex. This clone has a handful of counts. This clone's antigen is unknown. TCRdb's entry gives the protein of a much larger clone, which mismatches this DNA's translation at residue 9, likely from a read error; the protein reported here is translated from the DNA. CDR1 and CDR2, looked up from the germline V gene, are GEAIGNYY and EKD. Deletion took 4 bases off V and 1 base off J, with a span of 15 bases between the germline ends. Including cysteine and phenylalanine, the CDR3 has 15 amino acids. Only CDR3 DNA remains: 45 bases, in frame from the first base.

Sequenced input: blood. The chain employs TRDV2 and TRDJ1; a weak D assignment points to TRDD3 (5 bases agree). The receptor was derived from a human donor in good health. The DNA is as follows: TGTGCCTGTGATAGCGTCGGGGAGACCACCGATAAACTCATCTTT. It specifies CACDSVGETTDKLIF.